These 5 T cell receptor beta chains share one sample of origin, sequenced in a study of cytomegalovirus exposure and HLA in healthy donors. Primers for the PCR totalled 60 Vbeta and 13 Jbeta. Produced via immunoSEQ multiplex PCR; TCRdb's table is partial and in-frame only. Of about 120,000 clones in the sample, about 72% were seen once. The sample taken for sequencing was PBMCs. These receptors were collected from a man aged 25 to 40 in good health and CMV-seropositive.

The chain recombines TRBV28 with TRBJ2-2; 9 positions match TRBD1. The CDR3 is 16 amino acids. The V segment lost 5 bases and the J segment 2 bases; nucleotides outside the gene matches: 6. Germline V gene sequence: CDR1 MDHEN, CDR2 SYDVKM. Here the CDR3 DNA reads TGTGCCAGCAGTCTATACAGGGGGCGAAACACCGGGGAGCTGTTTTTT. This codes for CASSLYRGRNTGELFF. The entire variable domain, with the rest obtained from reference TRBV28 and TRBJ2-2, is as follows: DVKVTQSSRYLVKRTGEKVFLECVQDMDHENMFWYRQDPGLGLRLIYFSYDVKMKEKGDIPEGYSVSREKKERFSLILESASTNQTSMYLCASSLYRGRNTGELFFGEGSRLTVL.

The chain joins TRBV11-1 to TRBJ2-1, with D perhaps TRBD2 (6 bases). CDR1 and CDR2 from the germline V gene are SGHAT and FQDESV (reference sequence). V was pared by 8 bases and J by 4 bases, with 12 bases between. There are 13 residues in the CDR3. CDR3: CASVRTTYNEQFF. The CDR3 nucleotides are TGTGCCAGCGTCCGGACTACATACAATGAGCAGTTCTTC.

The J gene is TRBJ1-3, the V gene TRBV4-2, with a tentative D call TRBD1 (5 bases). V lost 0 bases and J lost 0, with 6 bases in between. Germline CDR1 LGHNA, CDR2 YNFKEQ. CDR3 length: 15 residues. CDR3 sequence reads: CASSQEGPSGNTIYF. In nucleotides, the CDR3 is TGTGCCAGCAGCCAAGAGGGGCCCTCTGGAAACACCATATATTTT.

The V and J genes are TRBV27 and TRBJ2-5, with D tentatively TRBD1 (5 bases). The CDR3 totals 13 residues. The V gene's germline CDR1 is MNHEY and CDR2 SMNVEV (reference sequence). Trimming took 5 bases from V and 5 from J, leaving 12 bases between them. CDR3 nucleotides: TGTGCCAGCAGTAGAAGACAGTTCGAGACCCAGTACTTC. It specifies CASSRRQFETQYF.

This clone was counted only a few times. The V and J genes are TRBV6-5 and TRBJ1-2; no clear D gene. Germline CDR1 MNHEY, CDR2 SVGAGI. V gave up 6 bases and J gave up 7 bases, with 12 bases separating them. The CDR3 extends over 12 amino acids. The CDR3 sequence is CASRQNFGGYTF. In nucleotides, the CDR3 is TGTGCCAGCAGACAGAACTTCGGTGGCTACACCTTC.